These T cell receptor beta chains were read from a single sample in a study of metastatic and nonmetastatic thyroid tumors. TCRdb called clones again from the PCR reads with MiXCR. Counted here are 43,000 or so clones, about 22% occurring once; the ten biggest clones make up around 3.6%. Input material: blood. Receptors originate from a male donor with papillary thyroid cancer or a benign thyroid nodule (not recorded which). Some clones in this sample may be carry-over from other donors' samples. Both conserved end residues are part of each CDR3. Each record gives: V gene, J gene, CDR3 length, clone size, D gene, CDR3 DNA, CDR3 protein. A D gene is named only where the DNA matches it firmly. Not every row has a clone size; where given, it reads once, few, many or a size class.

>TRBV6-5|TRBJ1-2|13|NA|NA
TGTGCCAGCAGTCACCAGGGGTCGCTTGGCTACACCTTC
CASSHQGSLGYTF
>TRBV10-3|TRBJ2-7|15|few|NA
TGTGCCATCAGTGAGTGGAGGGTCTTCACCTACGAGCAGTACTTC
CAISEWRVFTYEQYF
>TRBV28|TRBJ2-1|16|few|TRBD2
TGTGCCAGCAGTTTTCCCCCGGGGGGAGGCTACAATGAGCAGTTCTTC
CASSFPPGGGYNEQFF
>TRBV5-1|TRBJ2-2|15|many|NA
TGCGCCAGCAGCTTGCCCGGGGCGGGCACCGGGGAGCTGTTTTTT
CASSLPGAGTGELFF
>TRBV15|TRBJ2-2|13|NA|NA
TGTGCCACCAGCATCTACGGCACCGGGGAGCTGTTTTTT
CATSIYGTGELFF
>TRBV10-2|TRBJ2-7|15|many|NA
TGCGCCAGCAGTGTTCCCCCAACCGTGAACCACGAGCAGTACTTC
CASSVPPTVNHEQYF
>TRBV28|TRBJ2-5|14|few|NA
TGTGCCAGCAGTCCCCCTCGGCGGTCAGAGACCCAGTACTTC
CASSPPRRSETQYF
>TRBV7-8|TRBJ1-5|14|many|NA
TGTGCCAGCAGCCTGGGACGGGCTAATCAGCCCCAGCATTTT
CASSLGRANQPQHF
>TRBV7-6|TRBJ2-7|16|NA|TRBD2
TGTGCCAGCAGCCTAGTCGGCCAGGGACTATCATACGAGCAGTACTTC
CASSLVGQGLSYEQYF
>TRBV7-2|TRBJ1-3|18|many|NA
TGTGCCAGCAGCTCCCTCGGGGGCAGGGCCCACTCTGGAAACACCATATATTTT
CASSSLGGRAHSGNTIYF